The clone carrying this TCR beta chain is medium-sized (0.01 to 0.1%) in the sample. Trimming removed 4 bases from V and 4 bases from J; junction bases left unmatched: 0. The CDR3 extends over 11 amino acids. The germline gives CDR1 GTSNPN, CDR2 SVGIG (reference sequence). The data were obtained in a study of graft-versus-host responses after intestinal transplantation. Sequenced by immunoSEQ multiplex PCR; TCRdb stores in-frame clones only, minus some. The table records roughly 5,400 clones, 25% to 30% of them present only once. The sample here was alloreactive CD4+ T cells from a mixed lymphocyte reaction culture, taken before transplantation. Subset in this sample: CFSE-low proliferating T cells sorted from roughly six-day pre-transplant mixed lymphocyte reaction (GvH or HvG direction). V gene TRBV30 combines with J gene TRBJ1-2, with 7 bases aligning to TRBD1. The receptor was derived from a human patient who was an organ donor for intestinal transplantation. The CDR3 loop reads CAWTGGYGYTF. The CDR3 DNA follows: TGTGCCTGGACAGGGGGCTATGGCTACACCTTC.